Sequencing of this TCR beta chain was carried out in a study of blood T cells in healthy people across ages. As to this clonotype: The antigen remains undetermined.

The authors ran a second PCR of roughly 6 to 12 cycles using a sample-barcoded 5' primer and a J-beta primer mix. From the 5' RACE reads, TCRdb called clonotypes with MiXCR, one entry per CDR3 protein. The data hold about 720,000 distinct CDR3 sequences, with around a quarter observed a single time. Per the germline V gene, CDR1 is MNHNS and CDR2 is SASEGT. The CDR3 covers 14 residues. Trimming left V 6 bases short and J 2 bases short, with 11 bases between. General study results and limits: The study could not conclusively compare naive and antigen-experienced cells, given its unsorted PBMCs.

These data also featured in a second study, about T cells of mothers and their children.

The gene calls are TRBV6-1 and TRBJ1-3; possibly TRBD1 for D (5 bases). Sequencing was carried out using blood. The source of this sequence is a boy aged 5 to 17 in good health. The CDR3 coding sequence is TGTGCCAGCAGCCCAGGGCCTACTGGAAACACCATATATTTT. It translates to CASSPGPTGNTIYF.